One sample yielded the 14 T cell receptor beta chains listed below, sequenced in a study of blood T cells in healthy people across ages. The second PCR ran 7 to 11 cycles with a sample-barcoded 5' primer and J-beta primers. TCRdb reanalysed the 5' RACE reads using MiXCR and keeps one entry per CDR3 protein. In the table there are around 900,000 distinct CDR3 sequences, under 30% of which are singletons. Sequenced: blood. The receptor set was obtained from a woman aged 80 or over in good health.

This clonotype has ten or more counts. This rearrangement joins TRBV2 to TRBJ2-1, with 11 bases aligning to TRBD2. With V trimmed by 6 bases and J by 0 bases, 1 base remained unmatched. There are 15 residues in the CDR3. Germline V lookup: CDR1 SNHLY, CDR2 FYNNEI. In DNA form, the CDR3 reads TGTGCCAGCAGCGGGACTAGCGGCTCCTACAATGAGCAGTTCTTC. Amino acids: CASSGTSGSYNEQFF.

Notes on this clonotype: A single base separates this from a much larger clone, so it may be a read error. This chain connects TRBV9 to TRBJ2-1, with TRBD1 identical over 11 bases. Germline V lookup: CDR1 SGDLS, CDR2 YYNGEE. There are 18 residues in the CDR3. CDR3 nucleotides: TGTGTCAGCAGCGTGAGGACAGGGGGCGCGTTCTCCAACAATGAGCAGTTCTTC. Its translation: CVSSVRTGGAFSNNEQFF.

This sequence joins TRBV6-1 and TRBJ2-7, with D hard to call. Germline V lookup: CDR1 MNHNS, CDR2 SASEGT. This CDR3 has 11 amino acids. V was clipped by 3 bases and J by 9 bases, with 9 bases between them. CDR3 sequence reads: CASSEHGPQYF. The CDR3, as DNA: TGTGCCAGCAGTGAGCATGGGCCGCAGTACTTC.

The chain recombines TRBV19 with TRBJ2-1; D unresolved. The length of the CDR3 is 16 residues. CDR1 is LNHDA, CDR2 SQIVND, per germline (reference sequence). V was cut by 1 base and J by 5 bases, with 15 bases left in between. The CDR3 loop is CASSIVAQQSDNEQFF. The DNA for the CDR3 is TGTGCCAGTAGTATAGTGGCCCAGCAGTCGGACAATGAGCAGTTCTTC.

The table lists this clonotype with many counts. The chain recombines TRBV3-1 with TRBJ2-5, with D unclear. The CDR3 sequence is 16 residues long. CDR1 is LGHDT, CDR2 YNNKEL, per germline (reference sequence). The V end lost 5 bases, the J end lost 4 bases, and 20 bases lay between the germline ends. CDR3: CASSSVLSKSRETQYF. DNA of the CDR3: TGTGCCAGCAGCAGCGTGTTGAGTAAGTCAAGAGAGACCCAGTACTTC.

Remarks on this clonotype: A read error may explain this, as a much larger clone is one base away. The CDR3 region is CASSVSGTLSAEQYF. The DNA for the CDR3 is TGTGCCAGCAGCGTTAGCGGGACTCTGTCAGCGGAGCAGTACTTC. This chain connects TRBV9 to TRBJ2-7; 8 bases match TRBD2. The ends lost 2 bases at V and 7 bases at J; junction bases unmatched: 11. Germline values: CDR1 SGDLS, CDR2 YYNGEE. The CDR3 runs to 15 residues.

This clonotype appeared a single time. This rearrangement joins TRBV5-1 to TRBJ1-1, with 7 bases lining up with TRBD1. Per germline, CDR1 SGHRS and CDR2 YFSETQ. Trimming cost V 4 bases and J 3 bases; bases outside gene matches: 9. The CDR3 runs 15 residues. CDR3 sequence: CASSALQGWDTEAFF. The CDR3, as DNA: TGCGCCAGCAGCGCCCTACAGGGGTGGGACACTGAAGCTTTCTTT.

This clonotype was detected a few times. The chain combines TRBV5-1 with TRBJ2-5, with 10 nucleotides matching TRBD2. Per the germline V gene, CDR1 is SGHRS and CDR2 is YFSETQ. This CDR3 spans 17 amino acids. With V trimmed by 10 bases and J by 7 bases, 22 bases remained unmatched. Here the CDR3 DNA reads TGCGCCCGGTTCAGCGGGGGGGCCAAACCTTCAACGTGGACCCAGTACTTC. It translates to CARFSGGAKPSTWTQYF.

This clonotype was detected only a few times. A much larger clone lies one base from this, so it may be a read error. This chain connects TRBV4-3 to TRBJ1-2; TRBD1 aligns across 8 bases. Germline loops: CDR1 LGHNA, CDR2 YSLEER. The CDR3 is 16 residues long. As DNA, the CDR3 is TGCGCCAGCAGCCAAGAGCCGGACAGGGCCTACTATGGCCACACCTTC. This sequence encodes CASSQEPDRAYYGHTF.

In its sample, this clonotype was seen a few times. It may be a read error: a sequence one base away is much more abundant. The rearrangement uses TRBV20-1 and TRBJ2-5; TRBD2 aligns across 8 bases. The J call may be incorrect, as the DNA end agrees better with TRBJ2-1. The CDR3 sequence is 18 residues long. CDR1 DFQATT and CDR2 SNEGSKA come from the germline V gene (reference sequence). The CDR3 nucleotides read TGCAGTGCTAGATATCCGGGACTAGATTCTTGGTACCAAGAGACCCAGTTCTTC. It yields the protein CSARYPGLDSWYQETQFF.

Concerning this clonotype: A read error may explain this, as a much larger clone is one base away. This sequence joins TRBV7-2 and TRBJ1-2; 7 bases map to TRBD1. V trimming: 7 bases; J trimming: 4 bases; junction bases outside the gene matches: 9. Germline V lookup: CDR1 SGHTA, CDR2 FQGNSA. The CDR3 totals 14 residues. CDR3 sequence reads: CASKGGTARYGYTF. As DNA, the CDR3 is TGTGCCAGCAAGGGAGGGACAGCACGCTATGGCTACACCTTC.

This clonotype was seen only a few times. Its ends do not fully match the called genes, so a read error is possible. V and J are TRBV5-1 and TRBJ2-5; 8 bases match TRBD2. CDR3 length: 16 amino acids. Per the germline V gene, CDR1 is SGHRS and CDR2 is YFSETQ. The CDR3 sequence is CTSSLVPQRGSQTQYF. CDR3 in DNA: TGCACCAGCAGCTTGGTGCCCCAGCGGGGGAGTCAGACCCAGTACTTC.

This clonotype was seen ten or more times. The rearrangement links TRBV10-3 to TRBJ2-5, with TRBD2 as a possible D gene (7 bases). CDR3 length: 13 residues. Trimming removed 7 bases from V and 4 bases from J, with 13 bases in between. Germline V lookup: CDR1 ENHRY, CDR2 SYGVKD. CDR3 amino acids: CAIKAGAPETQYF. The CDR3 coding sequence is TGTGCCATCAAGGCGGGGGCTCCAGAGACCCAGTACTTC.

The chain joins TRBV5-1 to TRBJ2-3, with D perhaps being TRBD1 or TRBD2 (5 bases each). Trimming shortened V by 0 bases and J by 2 bases, and 19 bases separated the two germline ends. CDR1 is SGHRS, CDR2 YFSETQ, per germline. The CDR3 sequence is 18 residues long. CDR3 in amino acids: CASSLAGPTHRYTDTQYF. The CDR3 nucleotides read TGCGCCAGCAGCTTGGCGGGACCGACCCACCGCTACACAGATACGCAGTATTTT. Variable domain in full (rest from reference TRBV5-1 and TRBJ2-3): KAGVTQTPRYLIKTRGQQVTLSCSPISGHRSVSWYQQTPGQGLQFLFEYFSETQRNKGNFPGRFSGRQFSNSRSEMNVSTLELGDSALYLCASSLAGPTHRYTDTQYFGPGTRLTVL.